A selection of T cell receptor beta chains follows, all from one sample in a study of blood T cell repertoires in COVID-19. Sequenced by immunoSEQ multiplex PCR; TCRdb stores in-frame clones only, minus some. Among roughly 100,000 clones, roughly 87% were seen once, and the ten largest hold approximately 3.1%. Specimen: peripheral blood. Receptors originate from a man in his forties or fifties in a cohort sampled during active COVID-19. CDR3s include the opening cysteine and the closing phenylalanine or tryptophan. Fields, in order: clone size, V gene, J gene, D gene, CDR3 protein, CDR3 DNA. A D gene is named only where the DNA matches it firmly. Expanded clones get a size class; other rows say once, few or many, or leave the size out.

clone_size: NA
v_call: TRBV5-5
j_call: TRBJ2-3
d_call: NA
cdr3_aa: CASSVAANQNTDTQYF
cdr3_nt: TGTGCCAGCAGCGTCGCGGCTAACCAGAACACAGATACGCAGTATTTT

clone_size: NA
v_call: TRBV7-9
j_call: TRBJ1-1
d_call: TRBD1
cdr3_aa: CASSLGQGVNTEAFF
cdr3_nt: TGTGCCAGCAGCTTAGGCCAGGGGGTCAACACTGAAGCTTTCTTT

clone_size: NA
v_call: TRBV5-6
j_call: TRBJ2-1
d_call: NA
cdr3_aa: CASSATTSMDEQFF
cdr3_nt: TGTGCCAGCAGCGCAACTACTAGCATGGATGAGCAGTTCTTC

clone_size: few
v_call: TRBV13
j_call: TRBJ1-3
d_call: TRBD1
cdr3_aa: CASSSRQGRSGNTIYF
cdr3_nt: TGTGCCAGCAGCTCCCGACAGGGCCGCTCTGGAAACACCATATATTTT

clone_size: NA
v_call: TRBV7-8
j_call: TRBJ2-5
d_call: NA
cdr3_aa: CASSLIPGEETQYF
cdr3_nt: TGTGCCAGCAGCCTAATCCCCGGGGAGGAGACCCAGTACTTC

clone_size: NA
v_call: TRBV4-3
j_call: TRBJ1-2
d_call: NA
cdr3_aa: CASSQGSFYGYTF
cdr3_nt: TGCGCCAGCAGCCAGGGCAGCTTCTATGGCTACACCTTC

clone_size: NA
v_call: TRBV19
j_call: TRBJ1-6
d_call: NA
cdr3_aa: CASGQLSYNSPLHF
cdr3_nt: TGTGCCAGCGGACAGCTCTCCTATAATTCACCCCTCCACTTT

clone_size: NA
v_call: TRBV19
j_call: TRBJ2-7
d_call: TRBD2
cdr3_aa: CASSQTPSGGYEQYF
cdr3_nt: TGTGCCAGTAGCCAGACCCCTAGCGGGGGGTACGAGCAGTACTTC

clone_size: NA
v_call: TRBV7-8
j_call: TRBJ1-5
d_call: TRBD1
cdr3_aa: CASSSGTGGRGDQPQHF
cdr3_nt: TGTGCCAGCAGCTCGGGGACAGGAGGCCGGGGCGATCAGCCCCAGCATTTT

clone_size: NA
v_call: TRBV6-5
j_call: TRBJ1-4
d_call: TRBD1
cdr3_aa: CASRRTGRGEKLFF
cdr3_nt: TGTGCCAGCAGGCGGACAGGGCGGGGTGAAAAACTGTTTTTT

clone_size: few
v_call: TRBV9
j_call: TRBJ1-1
d_call: NA
cdr3_aa: CASSVAFIPGAMNTEAFF
cdr3_nt: TGTGCCAGCAGCGTAGCTTTCATACCAGGGGCGATGAACACTGAAGCTTTCTTT

clone_size: once
v_call: TRBV24-1
j_call: TRBJ1-2
d_call: NA
cdr3_aa: CATSLGGDGYTF
cdr3_nt: TGTGCCACCTCCCTGGGAGGAGACGGCTACACCTTC

clone_size: NA
v_call: TRBV6-5
j_call: TRBJ2-6
d_call: TRBD1
cdr3_aa: CASRTGGSGANVLTF
cdr3_nt: TGTGCCAGCAGGACAGGGGGCTCTGGGGCCAACGTCCTGACTTTC

clone_size: NA
v_call: TRBV9
j_call: TRBJ2-5
d_call: TRBD1
cdr3_aa: CASSPRGQEETQYF
cdr3_nt: TGTGCCAGCAGCCCGCGGGGACAGGAAGAGACCCAGTACTTC

clone_size: few
v_call: TRBV19
j_call: TRBJ2-2
d_call: TRBD1
cdr3_aa: CASSTSGGAGTGELFF
cdr3_nt: TGTGCCAGTAGTACCTCAGGGGGCGCGGGGACCGGGGAGCTGTTTTTT

clone_size: once
v_call: TRBV11-2
j_call: TRBJ2-3
d_call: NA
cdr3_aa: CASSLSTDTQYF
cdr3_nt: TGTGCCAGCAGCCTCAGCACAGATACGCAGTATTTT

clone_size: NA
v_call: TRBV11-3
j_call: TRBJ2-5
d_call: NA
cdr3_aa: CASSLRRGGETQYF
cdr3_nt: TGTGCCAGCAGCTTACGCAGGGGCGGGGAGACCCAGTACTTC

clone_size: NA
v_call: TRBV10-3
j_call: TRBJ1-1
d_call: TRBD1
cdr3_aa: CAISRDPGQGAEAFF
cdr3_nt: TGTGCCATCAGTAGAGATCCGGGACAGGGGGCTGAAGCTTTCTTT